The 16 T cell receptor beta chains presented below share a single source sample, sequenced in a study of technical replicates of blood from a few donors. TCRdb's copy holds only in-frame clones and misses some; the assay was immunoSEQ multiplex PCR. The sample gives tens of thousands of clones, 85% to 95% of which show up once; over 0.35% is in the top ten. The sequenced sample consisted of T cells isolated from PBMCs. These receptors all stem from a human donor in good health.

This chain joins TRBV28 and TRBJ2-3, with 8 bases fitting TRBD1. Germline CDR1 and CDR2: MDHEN and SYDVKM. This CDR3 region has 16 residues. V lost 6 bases to trimming and J lost 3 bases; unmatched junction nucleotides: 11. The CDR3 sequence is CASSPSRTGFTDTQYF. The CDR3 DNA sequence: TGTGCCAGCAGCCCATCCCGGACAGGGTTTACAGATACGCAGTATTTT.

The chain combines TRBV18 with TRBJ2-6, with 10 bases fitting TRBD2. V lost 3 bases and J lost 2; bases outside the gene matches: 10. Germline CDR1 is KGHSH and CDR2 is LQKENI. This CDR3 is 19 amino acids long. The CDR3 protein is CASSPSFKREGPGANVLTF. In DNA, the CDR3 is TGTGCCAGCTCACCCTCTTTCAAGCGGGAGGGCCCTGGGGCCAACGTCCTGACTTTC.

The chain combines TRBV4-3 with TRBJ2-2; 8 nucleotides align to TRBD1. There are 15 residues in the CDR3. After removal of 5 bases from V and 1 base from J, the junction contained 3 bases not matched to a gene. Germline assignment: CDR1 LGHNA and CDR2 YSLEER. The CDR3 sequence: CASSYGTGNTGELFF. The DNA of the CDR3 is TGCGCCAGCAGCTATGGGACAGGGAACACCGGGGAGCTGTTTTTT.

This chain uses TRBV7-2 with TRBJ2-1; 9 bases map to TRBD2. CDR3 length: 18 residues. Germline values: CDR1 SGHTA, CDR2 FQGNSA. Unmatched junction bases numbered 15, after V lost 1 base and J lost 8 bases. For the CDR3, the DNA is TGTGCCAGCAGCTTAGTATCCGGAGGGGTAGCGGGGGAAGATGAGCAGTTCTTC. This encodes CASSLVSGGVAGEDEQFF.

This clone has only one observation. The chain employs TRBV27 and TRBJ2-3; D perhaps matches TRBD2 (6 bases). The length of the CDR3 is 15 residues. CDR1 MNHEY and CDR2 SMNVEV come from the germline V gene (reference sequence). V was trimmed by 0 bases and J by 3 bases, leaving 10 bases between them. This CDR3 reads CASSLSGTGTDTQYF. CDR3 coding DNA: TGTGCCAGCAGTTTATCGGGGACTGGTACAGATACGCAGTATTTT.

The chain recombines TRBV18 with TRBJ1-3; 7 nucleotides agree with TRBD1. The germline CDR1 and CDR2 sequences are KGHSH and LQKENI. With V trimmed by 3 bases and J by 2 bases, 13 bases remained unmatched. The CDR3 contains 18 residues. The CDR3 bases are TGTGCCAGCTCACCCTACCTCACAGGGGAAGGTACTGGAAACACCATATATTTT. Protein: CASSPYLTGEGTGNTIYF.

The genes are TRBV11-2 and TRBJ2-2; weak D call: TRBD2 (5 bases). V lost 1 base and J 2 bases, leaving 14 bases between the germline ends. This CDR3 region has 17 residues. Looked up from germline, CDR1 is SGHAT and CDR2 is FQNNGV. CDR3 DNA sequence: TGTGCCAGCAGCTTAGTCTATCGGGGAGAAAACACCGGGGAGCTGTTTTTT. Residues: CASSLVYRGENTGELFF. The entire variable domain, with the rest obtained from reference TRBV11-2 and TRBJ2-2, is as follows: EAGVAQSPRYKIIEKRQSVAFWCNPISGHATLYWYQQILGQGPKLLIQFQNNGVVDDSQLPKDRFSAERLKGVDSTLKIQPAKLEDSAVYLCASSLVYRGENTGELFFGEGSRLTVL.

The CDR3 DNA is TGTGCCAGCAGCTTAGGGCGGGAGGGATATCTACCGATCTCTAATGAGCAGTTCTTC. This encodes CASSLGREGYLPISNEQFF. The chain joins TRBV7-9 to TRBJ2-1; 9 bases are shared with TRBD2. Germline V gives CDR1 SEHNR, CDR2 FQNEAQ (reference sequence). This CDR3 spans 19 amino acids. V shed 1 base, J shed 7 bases, and the junction held 17 bases outside the gene matches.

V usage is TRBV4-3 and J usage is TRBJ2-3, with TRBD2 identical over 8 bases. Looked up from germline, CDR1 is LGHNA and CDR2 is YSLEER. This CDR3 contains 20 residues. After removal of 0 bases from V and 0 bases from J, the junction contained 14 bases not matched to a gene. CDR3 sequence: CASSQDGVSRGGASTDTQYF. DNA for the CDR3: TGCGCCAGCAGCCAAGATGGCGTGTCTCGGGGGGGCGCAAGCACAGATACGCAGTATTTT.

The rearrangement joins TRBV18 to TRBJ2-1, with TRBD2 identical over 11 bases. Trimming took 3 bases from V and 8 from J; bases not matched to a gene: 6. The CDR3 totals 15 residues. Germline V gene data show CDR1 as KGHSH and CDR2 as LQKENI. CDR3 nucleotides: TGTGCCAGCTCACCCCCGACTAGCGGGGACCATGAGCAGTTCTTC. Translating gives CASSPPTSGDHEQFF.

The chain has TRBV4-1 and TRBJ2-7; 11 bases align to TRBD1. The V segment lost 2 bases and the J segment 6 bases; nucleotides outside the gene matches: 18. This CDR3 region has 19 residues. The germline V gene has CDR1 MGHRA and CDR2 YSYEKL. As DNA, the CDR3 is TGCGCCAGCAGCCAAAAGTTGTTAGGACAGGGGGCTGAGGTATCCGAGCAGTACTTC. Translation: CASSQKLLGQGAEVSEQYF.

The chain combines TRBV6-1 with TRBJ1-2; D not certain. V lost 1 base, J lost 1 base, and 13 bases lay in between. Germline lookup yields CDR1 MNHNS and CDR2 SASEGT. The CDR3 sequence is 16 residues long. The CDR3 DNA reads as TGTGCCAGCAGTGAAGAGGTGGTGGCGGATAACTATGGCTACACCTTC. Its translation is CASSEEVVADNYGYTF.

The chain carries TRBV7-6 and TRBJ2-7; 7 bases match TRBD2. Germline CDR1 and CDR2: SGHVS and FNYEAQ. V gave up 5 bases and J gave up 4 bases; unmatched junction bases: 14. CDR3 size: 16 residues. DNA of the CDR3: TGTGCCAGCAGCGGGCCCGGGACTATTGGGGGTTACGAGCAGTACTTC. Translated, it gives CASSGPGTIGGYEQYF.

The chain joins TRBV7-2 to TRBJ1-5; possibly TRBD1 for D (6 bases). The CDR3 has 16 residues. The germline V gene encodes CDR1 SGHTA and CDR2 FQGNSA. V gave up 0 bases and J gave up 5 bases, with 14 bases separating them. The chain's CDR3 is CASSLARGTPYQPQHF. The CDR3 coding sequence is TGTGCCAGCAGCTTAGCGCGGGGGACACCGTATCAGCCCCAGCATTTT.

This sequence joins TRBV10-1 and TRBJ2-1; D unresolved. The CDR3 runs to 15 residues. The ends were cut back, 5 bases at V and 7 bases at J, with 18 bases in the middle. Looked up from germline, CDR1 is WNHNN and CDR2 is SYGVQD (reference sequence). The CDR3: CASSPSCLTFNEQFF. In nucleotides, the CDR3 is TGCGCCAGCAGTCCTAGTTGTCTGACCTTTAATGAGCAGTTCTTC.

The J gene is TRBJ1-3, the V gene TRBV11-2; D not certain. V was pared by 5 bases and J by 4 bases, with 9 bases between. The CDR3 runs to 13 residues. Germline V gene data show CDR1 as SGHAT and CDR2 as FQNNGV. The CDR3 nucleotides read TGTGCCAGCAGCCCTAGTGGAGGAAACACCATATATTTT. Translated: CASSPSGGNTIYF.